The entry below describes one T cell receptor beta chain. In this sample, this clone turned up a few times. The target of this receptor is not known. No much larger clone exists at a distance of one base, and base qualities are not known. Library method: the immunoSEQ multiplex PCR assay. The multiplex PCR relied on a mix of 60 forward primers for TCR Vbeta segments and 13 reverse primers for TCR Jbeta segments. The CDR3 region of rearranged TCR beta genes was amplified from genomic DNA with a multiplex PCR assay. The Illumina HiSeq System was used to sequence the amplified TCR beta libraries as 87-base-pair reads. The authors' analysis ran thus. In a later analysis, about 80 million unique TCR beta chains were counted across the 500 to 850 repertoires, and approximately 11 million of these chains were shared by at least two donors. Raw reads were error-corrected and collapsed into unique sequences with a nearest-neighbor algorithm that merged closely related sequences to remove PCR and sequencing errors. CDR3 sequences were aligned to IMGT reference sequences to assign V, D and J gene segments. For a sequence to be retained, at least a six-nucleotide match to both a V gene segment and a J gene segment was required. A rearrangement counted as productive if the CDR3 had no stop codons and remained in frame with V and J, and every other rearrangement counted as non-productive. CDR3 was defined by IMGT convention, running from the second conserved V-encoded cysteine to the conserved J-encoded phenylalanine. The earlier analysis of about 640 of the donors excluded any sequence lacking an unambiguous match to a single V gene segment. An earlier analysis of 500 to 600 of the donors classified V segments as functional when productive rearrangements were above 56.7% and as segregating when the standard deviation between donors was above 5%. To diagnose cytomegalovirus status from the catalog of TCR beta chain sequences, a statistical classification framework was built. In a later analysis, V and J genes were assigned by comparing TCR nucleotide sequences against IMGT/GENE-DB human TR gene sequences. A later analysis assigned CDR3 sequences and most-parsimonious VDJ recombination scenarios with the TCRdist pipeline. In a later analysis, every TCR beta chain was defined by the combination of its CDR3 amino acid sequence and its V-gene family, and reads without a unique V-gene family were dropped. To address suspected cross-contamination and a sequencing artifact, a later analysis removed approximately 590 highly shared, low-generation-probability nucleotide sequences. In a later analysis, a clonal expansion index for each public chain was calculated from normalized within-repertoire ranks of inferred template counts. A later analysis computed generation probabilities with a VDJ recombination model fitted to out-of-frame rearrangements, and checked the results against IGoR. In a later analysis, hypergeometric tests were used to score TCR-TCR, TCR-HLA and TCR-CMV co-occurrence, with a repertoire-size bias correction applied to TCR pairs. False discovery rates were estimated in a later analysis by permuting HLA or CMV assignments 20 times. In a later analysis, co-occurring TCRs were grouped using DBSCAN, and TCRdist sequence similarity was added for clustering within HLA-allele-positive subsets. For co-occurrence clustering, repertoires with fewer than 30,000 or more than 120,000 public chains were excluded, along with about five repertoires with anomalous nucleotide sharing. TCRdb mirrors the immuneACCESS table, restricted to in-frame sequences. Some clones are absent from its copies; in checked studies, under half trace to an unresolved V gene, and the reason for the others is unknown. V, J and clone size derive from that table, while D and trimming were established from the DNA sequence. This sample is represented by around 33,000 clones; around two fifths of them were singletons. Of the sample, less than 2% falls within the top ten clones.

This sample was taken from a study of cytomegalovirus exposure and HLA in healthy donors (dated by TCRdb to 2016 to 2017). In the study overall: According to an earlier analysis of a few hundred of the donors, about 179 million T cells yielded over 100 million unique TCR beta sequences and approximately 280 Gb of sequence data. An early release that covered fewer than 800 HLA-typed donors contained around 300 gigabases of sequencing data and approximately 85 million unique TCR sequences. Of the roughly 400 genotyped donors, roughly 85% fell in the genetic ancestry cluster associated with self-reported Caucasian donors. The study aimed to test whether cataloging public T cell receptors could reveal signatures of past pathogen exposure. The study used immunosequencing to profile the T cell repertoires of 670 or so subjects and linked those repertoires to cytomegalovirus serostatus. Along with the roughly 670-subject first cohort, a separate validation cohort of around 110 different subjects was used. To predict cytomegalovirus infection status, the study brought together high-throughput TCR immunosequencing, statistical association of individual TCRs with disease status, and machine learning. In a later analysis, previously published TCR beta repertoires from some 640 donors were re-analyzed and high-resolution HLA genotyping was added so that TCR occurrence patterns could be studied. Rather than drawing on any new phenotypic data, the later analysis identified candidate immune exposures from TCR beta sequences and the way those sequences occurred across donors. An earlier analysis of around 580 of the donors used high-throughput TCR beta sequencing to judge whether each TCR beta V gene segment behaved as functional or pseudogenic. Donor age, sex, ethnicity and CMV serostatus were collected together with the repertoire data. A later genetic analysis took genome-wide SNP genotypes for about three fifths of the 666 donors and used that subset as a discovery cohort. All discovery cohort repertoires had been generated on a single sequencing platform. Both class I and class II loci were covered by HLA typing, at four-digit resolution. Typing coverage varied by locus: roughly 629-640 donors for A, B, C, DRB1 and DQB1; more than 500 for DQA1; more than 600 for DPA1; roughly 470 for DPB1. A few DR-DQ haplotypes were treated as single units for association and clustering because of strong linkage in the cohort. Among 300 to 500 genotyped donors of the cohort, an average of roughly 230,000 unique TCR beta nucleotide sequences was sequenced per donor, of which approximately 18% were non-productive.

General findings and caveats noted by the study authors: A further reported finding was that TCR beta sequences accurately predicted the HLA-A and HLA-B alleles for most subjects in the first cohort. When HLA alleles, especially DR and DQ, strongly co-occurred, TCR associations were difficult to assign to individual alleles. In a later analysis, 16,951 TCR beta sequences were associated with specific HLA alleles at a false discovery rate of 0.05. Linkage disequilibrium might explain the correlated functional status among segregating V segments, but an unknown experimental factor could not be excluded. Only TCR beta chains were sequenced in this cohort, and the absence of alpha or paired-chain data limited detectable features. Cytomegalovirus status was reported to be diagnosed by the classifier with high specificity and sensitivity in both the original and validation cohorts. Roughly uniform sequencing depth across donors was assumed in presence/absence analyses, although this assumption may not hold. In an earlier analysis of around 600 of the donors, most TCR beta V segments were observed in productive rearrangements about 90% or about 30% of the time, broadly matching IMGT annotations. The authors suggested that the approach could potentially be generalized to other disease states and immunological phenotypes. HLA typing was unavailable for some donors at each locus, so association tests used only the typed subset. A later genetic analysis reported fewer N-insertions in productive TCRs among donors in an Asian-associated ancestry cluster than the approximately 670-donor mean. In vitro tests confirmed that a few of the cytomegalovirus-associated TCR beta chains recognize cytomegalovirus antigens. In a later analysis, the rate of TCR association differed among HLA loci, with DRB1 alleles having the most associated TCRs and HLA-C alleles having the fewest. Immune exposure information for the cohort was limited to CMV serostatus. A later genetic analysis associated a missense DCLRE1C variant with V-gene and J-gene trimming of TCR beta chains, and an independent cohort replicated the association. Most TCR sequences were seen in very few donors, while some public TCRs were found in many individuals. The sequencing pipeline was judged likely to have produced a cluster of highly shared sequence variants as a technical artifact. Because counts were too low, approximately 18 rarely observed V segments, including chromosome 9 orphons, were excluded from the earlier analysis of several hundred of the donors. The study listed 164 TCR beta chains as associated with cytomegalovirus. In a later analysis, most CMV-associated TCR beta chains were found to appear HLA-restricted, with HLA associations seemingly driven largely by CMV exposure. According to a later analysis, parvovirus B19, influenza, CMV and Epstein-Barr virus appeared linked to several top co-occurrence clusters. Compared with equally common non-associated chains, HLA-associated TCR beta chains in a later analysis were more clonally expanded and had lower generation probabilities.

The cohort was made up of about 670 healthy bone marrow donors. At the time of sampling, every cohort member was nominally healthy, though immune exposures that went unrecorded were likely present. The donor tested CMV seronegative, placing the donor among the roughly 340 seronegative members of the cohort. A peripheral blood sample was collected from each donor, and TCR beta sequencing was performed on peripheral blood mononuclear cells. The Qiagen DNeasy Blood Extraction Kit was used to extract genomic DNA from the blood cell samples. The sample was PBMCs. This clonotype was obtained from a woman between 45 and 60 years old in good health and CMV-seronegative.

The DNA sequence reads TGTGCCAGCAAGGACAGCTACACTGAAGCTTTCTTT. This yields the protein CASKDSYTEAFF. The chain links TRBV6-1 with TRBJ1-1; TRBD1 is perhaps the D gene, given 6 matching bases. From the cysteine through the phenylalanine, the CDR3 covers 12 amino acids. The entry retains the CDR3 DNA only, 36 bases that are in frame from base 1. Taken from the germline V gene, the CDR1 and CDR2 loops are MNHNS and SASEGT. The V end loses 7 bases and the J end loses 3 bases, and a stretch of 9 bases separates them.